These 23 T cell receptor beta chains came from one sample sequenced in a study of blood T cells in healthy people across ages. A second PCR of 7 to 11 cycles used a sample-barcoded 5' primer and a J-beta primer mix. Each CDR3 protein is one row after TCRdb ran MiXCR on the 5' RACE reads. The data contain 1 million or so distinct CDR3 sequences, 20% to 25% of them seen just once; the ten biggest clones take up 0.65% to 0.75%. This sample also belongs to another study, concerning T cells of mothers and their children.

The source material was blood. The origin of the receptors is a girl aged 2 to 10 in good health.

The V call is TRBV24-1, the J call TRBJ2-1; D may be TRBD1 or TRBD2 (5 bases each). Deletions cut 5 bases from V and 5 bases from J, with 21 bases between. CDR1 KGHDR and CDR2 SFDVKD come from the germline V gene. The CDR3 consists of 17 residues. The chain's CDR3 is CATSGGIGTEYDNEQFF. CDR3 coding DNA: TGTGCCACCAGTGGAGGTATCGGGACGGAGTACGACAATGAGCAGTTCTTC.

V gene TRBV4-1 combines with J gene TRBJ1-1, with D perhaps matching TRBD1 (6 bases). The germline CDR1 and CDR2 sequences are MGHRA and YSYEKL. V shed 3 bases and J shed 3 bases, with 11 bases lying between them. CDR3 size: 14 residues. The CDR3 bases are TGCGCCAGCAGCCACGTACAGGGCGACACTGAAGCTTTCTTT. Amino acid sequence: CASSHVQGDTEAFF.

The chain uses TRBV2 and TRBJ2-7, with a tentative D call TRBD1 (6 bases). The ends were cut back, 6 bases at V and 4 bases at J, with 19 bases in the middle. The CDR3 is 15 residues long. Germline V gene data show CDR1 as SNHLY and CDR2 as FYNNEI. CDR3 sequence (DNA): TGTGCCAGCAGAGACTCGGACAGAATCCCTTACGAGCAGTACTTC. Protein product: CASRDSDRIPYEQYF. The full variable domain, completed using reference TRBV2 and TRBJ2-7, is EPEVTQTPSHQVTQMGQEVILRCVPISNHLYFYWYRQILGQKVEFLVSFYNNEISEKSEIFDDQFSVERPDGSNFTLKIRSTKLEDSAMYFCASRDSDRIPYEQYFGPGTRLTVT.

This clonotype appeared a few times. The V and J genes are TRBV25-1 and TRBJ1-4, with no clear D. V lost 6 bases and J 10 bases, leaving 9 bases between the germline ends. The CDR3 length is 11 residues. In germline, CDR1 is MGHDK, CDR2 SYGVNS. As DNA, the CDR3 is TGTGCCAGCAGCCCCTCCGGAAAACTGTTTTTT. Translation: CASSPSGKLFF.

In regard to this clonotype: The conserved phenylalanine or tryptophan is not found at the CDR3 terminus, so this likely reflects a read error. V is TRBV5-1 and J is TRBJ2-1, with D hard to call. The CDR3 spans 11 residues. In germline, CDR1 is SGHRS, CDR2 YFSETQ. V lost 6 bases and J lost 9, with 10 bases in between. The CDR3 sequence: CASTHEVEQFL. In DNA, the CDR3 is TGCGCCAGCACCCACGAGGTTGAGCAGTTCCTC.

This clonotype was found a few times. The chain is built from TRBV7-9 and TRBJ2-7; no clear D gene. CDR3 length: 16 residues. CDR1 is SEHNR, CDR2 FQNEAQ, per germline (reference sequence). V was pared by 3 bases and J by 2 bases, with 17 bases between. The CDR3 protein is CASSFGFGGAPYEQYF. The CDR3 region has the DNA TGTGCCAGCAGCTTTGGTTTTGGCGGTGCCCCCTACGAGCAGTACTTC.

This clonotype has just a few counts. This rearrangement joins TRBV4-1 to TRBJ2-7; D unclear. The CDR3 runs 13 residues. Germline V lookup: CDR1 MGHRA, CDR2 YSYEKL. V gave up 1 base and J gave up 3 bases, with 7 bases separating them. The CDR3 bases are TGCGCCAGCAGCCAAGGGATTAACTACGAGCAGTACTTC. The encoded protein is CASSQGINYEQYF.

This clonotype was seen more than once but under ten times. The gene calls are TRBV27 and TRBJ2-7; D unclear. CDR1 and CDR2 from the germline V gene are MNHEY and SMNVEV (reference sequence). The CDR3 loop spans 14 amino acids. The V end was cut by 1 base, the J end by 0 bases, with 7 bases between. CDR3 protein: CASSLWWSSYEQYF. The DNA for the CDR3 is TGTGCCAGCAGTTTATGGTGGAGCTCCTACGAGCAGTACTTC.

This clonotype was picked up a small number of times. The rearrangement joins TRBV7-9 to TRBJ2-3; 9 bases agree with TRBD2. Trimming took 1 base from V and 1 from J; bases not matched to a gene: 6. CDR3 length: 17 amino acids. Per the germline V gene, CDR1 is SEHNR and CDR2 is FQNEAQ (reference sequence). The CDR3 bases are TGTGCCAGCAGCTTAGAGGCTAGCGGGACCCGCACAGATACGCAGTATTTT. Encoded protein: CASSLEASGTRTDTQYF. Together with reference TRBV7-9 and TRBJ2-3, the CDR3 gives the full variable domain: DTGVSQNPRHKITKRGQNVTFRCDPISEHNRLYWYRQTLGQGPEFLTYFQNEAQLEKSRLLSDRFSAERPKGSFSTLEIQRTEQGDSAMYLCASSLEASGTRTDTQYFGPGTRLTVL.

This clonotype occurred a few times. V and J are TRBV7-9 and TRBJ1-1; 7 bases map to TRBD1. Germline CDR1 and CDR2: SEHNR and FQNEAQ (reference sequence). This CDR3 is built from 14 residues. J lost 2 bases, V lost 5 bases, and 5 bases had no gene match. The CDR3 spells CASSVTGPNTEAFF. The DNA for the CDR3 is TGTGCCAGCAGCGTGACAGGGCCTAACACTGAAGCTTTCTTT.

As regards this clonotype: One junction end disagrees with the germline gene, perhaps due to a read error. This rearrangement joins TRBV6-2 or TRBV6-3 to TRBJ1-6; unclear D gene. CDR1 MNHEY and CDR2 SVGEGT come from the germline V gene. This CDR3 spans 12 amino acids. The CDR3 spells CAGSDGYSPLHF. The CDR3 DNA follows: TGTGCCGGCAGTGATGGGTATTCACCCCTCCACTTT.

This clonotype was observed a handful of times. CDR3 protein: CASSLVLLLSVQGSVEQFF. The CDR3 DNA reads as TGCGCCAGCAGCTTGGTCCTTTTATTGTCTGTCCAGGGGTCCGTTGAGCAGTTCTTC. This chain links TRBV5-1 with TRBJ2-1, with D possibly matching TRBD1 (6 bases). Germline loops: CDR1 SGHRS, CDR2 YFSETQ. V lost 0 bases to trimming and J lost 9 bases, with 28 bases between them. CDR3 length: 19 amino acids.

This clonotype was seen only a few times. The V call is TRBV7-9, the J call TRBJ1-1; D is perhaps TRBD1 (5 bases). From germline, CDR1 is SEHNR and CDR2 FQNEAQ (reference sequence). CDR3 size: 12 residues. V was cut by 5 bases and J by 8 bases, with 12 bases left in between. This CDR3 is CASSRSGAEAFF. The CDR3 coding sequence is TGTGCCAGCAGCCGTTCTGGGGCGGAAGCTTTCTTT.

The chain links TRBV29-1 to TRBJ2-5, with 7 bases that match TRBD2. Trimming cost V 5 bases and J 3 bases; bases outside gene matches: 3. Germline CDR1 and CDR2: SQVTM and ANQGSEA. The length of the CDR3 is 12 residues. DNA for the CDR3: TGCAGCGTTCATGGGGGGGAAGAGACCCAGTACTTC. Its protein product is CSVHGGEETQYF.

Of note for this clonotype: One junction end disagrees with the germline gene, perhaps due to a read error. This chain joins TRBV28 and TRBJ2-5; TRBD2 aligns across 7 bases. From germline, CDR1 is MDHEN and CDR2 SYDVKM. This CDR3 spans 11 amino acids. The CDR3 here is CASLAGVSPDF. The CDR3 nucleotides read TGTGCCAGTCTGGCGGGAGTATCCCCCGACTTC. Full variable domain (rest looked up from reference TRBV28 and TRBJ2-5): DVKVTQSSRYLVKRTGEKVFLECVQDMDHENMFWYRQDPGLGLRLIYFSYDVKMKEKGDIPEGYSVSREKKERFSLILESASTNQTSMYLCASLAGVSPDFGPGTRLLVL.

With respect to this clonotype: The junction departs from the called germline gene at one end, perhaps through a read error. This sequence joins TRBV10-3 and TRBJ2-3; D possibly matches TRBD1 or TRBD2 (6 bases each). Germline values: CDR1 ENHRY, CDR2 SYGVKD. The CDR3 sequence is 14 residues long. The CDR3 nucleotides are TGTGCCATCAGTGACGGGGGCACCACAGATACGCATTATTTT. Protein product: CAISDGGTTDTHYF.

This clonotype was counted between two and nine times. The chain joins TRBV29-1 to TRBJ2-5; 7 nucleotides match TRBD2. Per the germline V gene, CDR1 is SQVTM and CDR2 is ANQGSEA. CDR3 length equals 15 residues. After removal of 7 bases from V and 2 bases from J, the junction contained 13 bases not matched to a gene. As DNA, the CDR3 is TGCAGCGCCCACGCGCTAGCGGAATTACAAGAGACCCAGTACTTC. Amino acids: CSAHALAELQETQYF.

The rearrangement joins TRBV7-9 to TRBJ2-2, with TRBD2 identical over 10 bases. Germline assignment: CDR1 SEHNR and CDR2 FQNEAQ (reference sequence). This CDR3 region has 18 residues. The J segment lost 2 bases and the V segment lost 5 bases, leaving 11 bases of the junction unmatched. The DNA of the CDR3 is TGTGCCAGCAGCCCAGCTCTCTCTAGCGGGGGAAACACCGGGGAGCTGTTTTTT. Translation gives CASSPALSSGGNTGELFF. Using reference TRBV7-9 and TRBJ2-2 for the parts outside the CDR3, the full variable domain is DTGVSQNPRHKITKRGQNVTFRCDPISEHNRLYWYRQTLGQGPEFLTYFQNEAQLEKSRLLSDRFSAERPKGSFSTLEIQRTEQGDSAMYLCASSPALSSGGNTGELFFGEGSRLTVL.

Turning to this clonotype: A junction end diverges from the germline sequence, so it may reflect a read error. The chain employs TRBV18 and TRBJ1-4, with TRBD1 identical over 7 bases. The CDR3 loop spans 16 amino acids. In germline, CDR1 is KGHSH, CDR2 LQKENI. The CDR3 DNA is TGTGCCAGCTCACGGGACAGCTATGCAACCAATGAAAAACTGTTTTTT. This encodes CASSRDSYATNEKLFF.

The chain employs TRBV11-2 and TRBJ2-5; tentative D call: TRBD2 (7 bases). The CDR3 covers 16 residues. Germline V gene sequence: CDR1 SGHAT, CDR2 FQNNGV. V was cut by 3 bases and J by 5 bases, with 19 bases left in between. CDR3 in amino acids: CASSFGGGRNHETQYF. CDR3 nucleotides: TGTGCCAGCAGCTTTGGCGGGGGCCGGAATCATGAGACCCAGTACTTC. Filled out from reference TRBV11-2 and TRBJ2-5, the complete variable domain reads EAGVAQSPRYKIIEKRQSVAFWCNPISGHATLYWYQQILGQGPKLLIQFQNNGVVDDSQLPKDRFSAERLKGVDSTLKIQPAKLEDSAVYLCASSFGGGRNHETQYFGPGTRLLVL.

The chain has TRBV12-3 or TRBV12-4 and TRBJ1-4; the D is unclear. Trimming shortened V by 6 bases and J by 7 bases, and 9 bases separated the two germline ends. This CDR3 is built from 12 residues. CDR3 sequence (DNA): TGTGCCAGCAGGGAGCTTAGTGAAAAACTGTTTTTT. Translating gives CASRELSEKLFF.

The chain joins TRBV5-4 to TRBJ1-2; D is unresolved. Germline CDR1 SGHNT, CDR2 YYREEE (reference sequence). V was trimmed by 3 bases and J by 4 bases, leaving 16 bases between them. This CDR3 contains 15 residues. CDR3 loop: CASSSLGQAPYGYTF. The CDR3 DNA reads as TGTGCCAGCAGCTCTCTCGGGCAGGCCCCCTATGGCTACACCTTC.

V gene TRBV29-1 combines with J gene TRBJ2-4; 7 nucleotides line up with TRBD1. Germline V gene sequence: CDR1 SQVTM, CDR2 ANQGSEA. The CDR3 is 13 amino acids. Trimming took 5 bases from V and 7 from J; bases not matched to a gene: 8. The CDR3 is CSVLAGGWNIQYF. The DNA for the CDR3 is TGCAGCGTTTTGGCAGGGGGTTGGAACATTCAGTACTTC.